These 16 T cell receptor beta chains originate from one sample sequenced in a study of vaccination and CD4 T cells after COVID-19. Oncomine TCR Beta short-read sequencing was applied to DNA from cultured CD4+ T cells. TCRdb called the PCR reads again in MiXCR, with one record for every CDR3 protein. Of 15,000 to 20,000 distinct CDR3 sequences listed, roughly 56% were seen once; the top ten hold 21%. Noted time point: late sampling 161 to 241 days after vaccination in a few convalescent patients. Treatment of the sample: approximately nine-day PBMC culture with coronavirus spike peptide pools or control peptides (ViraFEST assay). These receptors lack a known antigen. The specimen comprised CD4+ T cells from blood, cultured in vitro, sampled about 7 months after SARS-CoV-2 vaccination. The receptors here all came from a human donor who had recovered from COVID-19.

This clonotype is a singleton in its sample. The chain is built from TRBV6-1 and TRBJ1-2; 8 positions match TRBD1. This CDR3 comprises 14 residues. The germline gives CDR1 MNHNS, CDR2 SASEGT. The trim removed 7 bases at V and 7 bases at J, leaving 11 bases unmatched. The CDR3 nucleotides are TGTGCCAGCATTCCTGGACAGGGATCGGGTGGCTACACCTTC. Translation: CASIPGQGSGGYTF.

The chain joins TRBV20-1 to TRBJ1-5; tentatively, D is TRBD1 (5 bases). V was cut by 3 bases and J by 9 bases, with 15 bases left in between. The CDR3 extends over 13 amino acids. Germline loops: CDR1 DFQATT, CDR2 SNEGSKA (reference sequence). CDR3 region: CSARGPFVGPQHF. CDR3 in DNA: TGCAGTGCTAGGGGACCGTTCGTGGGGCCCCAGCATTTT.

J is TRBJ2-1 and V is TRBV7-2, with 9 bases matching TRBD2. CDR3 length equals 15 residues. The V gene's germline CDR1 is SGHTA and CDR2 FQGNSA. The trim removed 5 bases at V and 6 bases at J, leaving 8 bases unmatched. The CDR3 nucleotides are TGTGCCAGCAGCGCCGGGACTAGCCGTCTCAATGAGCAGTTCTTC. Its translation: CASSAGTSRLNEQFF.

The gene calls are TRBV12-3 or TRBV12-4 and TRBJ2-1; 11 nucleotides agree with TRBD2. Losses at the gene ends were 3 bases for V and 5 bases for J; bases not matched to a gene: 9. The CDR3 extends over 17 amino acids. The CDR3 DNA reads TGTGCCAGCAGTTTTAGGACAAGACTAGCGGGGAACAATGAGCAGTTCTTC. This encodes CASSFRTRLAGNNEQFF.

Only one count was recorded for this clonotype. One junction end does not reproduce the germline sequence, and a read error may be involved. V usage is TRBV28 and J usage is TRBJ1-3; D remains unclear. Germline CDR1 is MDHEN and CDR2 is SYDVKM. There are 15 residues in the CDR3. The CDR3 region is CASSFSPHITEKVDF. In DNA, the CDR3 is TGTGCCAGCAGTTTCTCCCCTCATATTACAGAAAAAGTCGATTTT.

The J gene is TRBJ2-3, the V gene TRBV7-2; 7 bases are a match to TRBD2. Losses at the gene ends were 3 bases for V and 2 bases for J; bases not matched to a gene: 23. Germline V gene data show CDR1 as SGHTA and CDR2 as FQGNSA. CDR3 length: 21 amino acids. The DNA for the CDR3 is TGTGCCAGCAGCTTCCCTATCGTTTATCAGCGGGGCGGAAGAAACACAGATACGCAGTATTTT. Encoded protein: CASSFPIVYQRGGRNTDTQYF.

This clonotype was picked up a small number of times. The chain combines TRBV6-1 with TRBJ2-1; 7 positions match TRBD1. The junction had 2 bases not matched to a gene; V was cut back by 9 bases and J by 3 bases. The germline V gene encodes CDR1 MNHNS and CDR2 SASEGT. This CDR3 contains 12 residues. CDR3 residues: CASRQGYNEQFF. Here the CDR3 DNA reads TGTGCCAGTAGACAGGGCTACAATGAGCAGTTCTTC.

The table lists this clonotype with a few counts. CDR3 amino acids: CASSSWGGTQYF. For the CDR3, the DNA is TGTGCCAGCAGCTCATGGGGTGGTACGCAGTATTTT. The gene calls are TRBV7-2 and TRBJ2-3; D not certain. V was shortened by 4 bases and J by 8 bases, with 10 bases between the two germline ends. Per the germline V gene, CDR1 is SGHTA and CDR2 is FQGNSA. The CDR3 extends over 12 amino acids.

The chain couples TRBV7-9 to TRBJ2-3, with D hard to call. The germline V gene encodes CDR1 SEHNR and CDR2 FQNEAQ (reference sequence). Trimming stripped 8 bases from V and 8 bases from J, with 17 bases between. This CDR3 has 13 residues. The CDR3 DNA is TGTGCCAGCGTGGCAGATCCAAGGGCTACGCAGTATTTT. Translating it yields CASVADPRATQYF.

The chain joins TRBV27 to TRBJ2-5; 8 positions match TRBD1. The V gene's germline CDR1 is MNHEY and CDR2 SMNVEV (reference sequence). CDR3 length: 16 residues. V lost 6 bases, J lost 2 bases, and 11 bases stayed unmatched. The CDR3 protein is CASSRDGTGLQETQYF. CDR3 sequence (DNA): TGTGCCAGCAGCAGAGACGGGACAGGCCTTCAAGAGACCCAGTACTTC.

This chain links TRBV19 with TRBJ2-7, with 7 bases aligning to TRBD2. The J segment lost 3 bases and the V segment lost 8 bases, leaving 13 bases of the junction unmatched. The CDR3 covers 15 residues. Looked up from germline, CDR1 is LNHDA and CDR2 is SQIVND (reference sequence). The CDR3 coding sequence is TGTGCCAGTTCCCCGGGGGGTGAGGTCCTCTACGAGCAGTACTTC. It translates to CASSPGGEVLYEQYF.

This clonotype is large within its sample. The chain has TRBV2 and TRBJ2-7, with D maybe TRBD1 (5 bases). V dropped 7 bases and J dropped 4 bases, with 14 bases sitting between them. Germline V gene data show CDR1 as SNHLY and CDR2 as FYNNEI. The CDR3 is 13 residues long. In DNA, the CDR3 is TGTGCCAGCAACAGGTACCTAGGGTACGAGCAGTACTTC. It encodes CASNRYLGYEQYF.

The chain has TRBV4-2 and TRBJ2-3, with 11 bases aligning to TRBD2. Germline V CDR1 and CDR2: LGHNA, YNFKEQ. Trimming took 0 bases from V and 4 from J; bases not matched to a gene: 27. The CDR3 has 24 residues. The CDR3 loop reads CASSQDNYAVPTSGGSSKADTQYF. The CDR3 nucleotides read TGTGCCAGCAGCCAAGATAATTACGCCGTCCCCACTAGCGGGGGAAGTTCAAAGGCAGATACGCAGTATTTT.

The chain recombines TRBV2 with TRBJ1-1, with unresolved D. With 2 bases removed from V and 5 bases from J, the gap between germline ends came to 9 bases. Germline V gene data show CDR1 as SNHLY and CDR2 as FYNNEI. The CDR3 spans 13 residues. The CDR3 reads CASSEISYTEAFF. CDR3 sequence (DNA): TGTGCCAGCAGTGAAATCAGCTATACTGAAGCTTTCTTT.

V usage is TRBV2 and J usage is TRBJ1-1, with a weak D call TRBD1 (5 bases). V lost 6 bases, J lost 1 base, and 15 bases lay in between. The germline gives CDR1 SNHLY, CDR2 FYNNEI. CDR3 length: 15 amino acids. The CDR3 DNA reads as TGTGCCAGCAGACGGGGCGGGGGGACGAACACTGAAGCTTTCTTT. It encodes CASRRGGGTNTEAFF.

This clonotype was observed a few times. This chain links TRBV10-3 with TRBJ2-3, with a tentative D call TRBD2 (5 bases). V was pared by 10 bases and J by 6 bases, with 14 bases between. CDR1 and CDR2 (germline): ENHRY, SYGVKD. The CDR3 is 12 residues long. The CDR3 is CATRDHKDTQYF. CDR3 bases: TGTGCCACCCGGGATCATAAGGATACGCAGTATTTT.